This TCR beta chain was sequenced during a study of blood T cell repertoires in COVID-19. Study at large: Samples came from the United States, Italy and Spain, spanning acute and convalescent COVID-19. The analysed material was cDNA or gDNA that came from T cells, B-cell-depleted T cells, or PBMCs.

In germline, CDR1 is GTSNPN, CDR2 SVGIG (reference sequence). CDR3 size: 14 residues. The V and J ends lost 0 bases and 0 bases respectively, with 8 bases between them. The method was immunoSEQ multiplex PCR; TCRdb's version includes in-frame clones alone and lacks a portion of them. This sample has fewer than 85,000 clones; over 70% occur once, and the top ten carry 5% to 6.5%. The chain joins TRBV30 to TRBJ1-1; no clear D. The source of this sequence is a man between 45 and 60 years old with active COVID-19. The sequenced sample consisted of peripheral blood. The CDR3 region is CAWSVRVLNTEAFF. Here the CDR3 DNA reads TGTGCCTGGAGTGTACGAGTCCTGAACACTGAAGCTTTCTTT. The full variable domain, with the rest looked up from reference TRBV30 and TRBJ1-1, is SQTIHQWPATLVQPVGSPLSLECTVEGTSNPNLYWYRQAAGRGLQLLFYSVGIGQISSEVPQNLSASRPQDRQFILSSKKLLLSDSGFYLCAWSVRVLNTEAFFGQGTRLTVV.